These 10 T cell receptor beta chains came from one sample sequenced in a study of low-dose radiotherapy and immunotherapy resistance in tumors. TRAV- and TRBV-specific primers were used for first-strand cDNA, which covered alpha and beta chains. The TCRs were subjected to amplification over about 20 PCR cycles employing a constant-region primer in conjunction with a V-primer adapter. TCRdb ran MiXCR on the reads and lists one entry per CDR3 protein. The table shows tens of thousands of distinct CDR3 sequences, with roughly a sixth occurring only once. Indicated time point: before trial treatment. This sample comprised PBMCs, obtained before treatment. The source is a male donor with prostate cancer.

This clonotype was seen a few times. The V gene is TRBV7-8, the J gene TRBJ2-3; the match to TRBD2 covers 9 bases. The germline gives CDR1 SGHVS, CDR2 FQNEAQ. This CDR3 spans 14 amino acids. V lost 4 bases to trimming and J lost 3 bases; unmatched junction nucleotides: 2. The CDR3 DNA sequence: TGTGCCAGCAGCTCTAGCGGGGCAACAGATACGCAGTATTTT. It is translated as CASSSSGATDTQYF.

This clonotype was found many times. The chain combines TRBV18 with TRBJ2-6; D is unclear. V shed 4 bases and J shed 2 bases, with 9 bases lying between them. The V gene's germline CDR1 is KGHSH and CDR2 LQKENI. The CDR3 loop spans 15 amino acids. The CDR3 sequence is CASSLSEPGANVLTF. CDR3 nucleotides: TGTGCCAGCTCACTGTCCGAACCTGGGGCCAACGTCCTGACTTTC.

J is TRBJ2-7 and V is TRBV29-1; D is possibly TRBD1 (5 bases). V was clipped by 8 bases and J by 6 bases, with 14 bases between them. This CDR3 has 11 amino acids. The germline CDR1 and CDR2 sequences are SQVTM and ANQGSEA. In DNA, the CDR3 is TGCAGCCTTAGCTGGGGCTCCGAGCAGTACTTC. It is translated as CSLSWGSEQYF.

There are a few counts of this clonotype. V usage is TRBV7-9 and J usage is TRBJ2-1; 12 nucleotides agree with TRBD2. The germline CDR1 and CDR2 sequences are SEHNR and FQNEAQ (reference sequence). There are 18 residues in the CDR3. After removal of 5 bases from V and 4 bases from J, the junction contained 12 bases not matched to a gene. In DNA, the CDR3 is TGTGCCAGCAGCGGGCCTAGCGGGGGGGCCTCGGGGTACAATGAGCAGTTCTTC. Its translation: CASSGPSGGASGYNEQFF.

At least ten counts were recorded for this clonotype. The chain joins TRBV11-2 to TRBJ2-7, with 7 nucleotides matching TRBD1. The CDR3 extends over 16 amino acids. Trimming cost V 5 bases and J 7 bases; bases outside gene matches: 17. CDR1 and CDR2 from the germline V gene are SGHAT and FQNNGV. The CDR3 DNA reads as TGTGCCAGCAGCACCTGGGACAGTGGGATTCAAGGGGAGCAGTACTTC. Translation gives CASSTWDSGIQGEQYF.

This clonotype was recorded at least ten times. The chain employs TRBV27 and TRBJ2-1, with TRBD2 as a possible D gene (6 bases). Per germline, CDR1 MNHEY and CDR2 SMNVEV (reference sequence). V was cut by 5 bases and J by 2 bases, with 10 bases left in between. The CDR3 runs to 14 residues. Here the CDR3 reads CASSLGGPYNEQFF. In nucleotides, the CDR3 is TGTGCCAGCAGTCTCGGGGGACCCTACAATGAGCAGTTCTTC.

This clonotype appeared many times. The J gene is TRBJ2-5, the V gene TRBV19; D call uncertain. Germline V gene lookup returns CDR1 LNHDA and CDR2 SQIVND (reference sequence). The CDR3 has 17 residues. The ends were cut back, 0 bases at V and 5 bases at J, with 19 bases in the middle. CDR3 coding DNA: TGTGCCAGTAGTATAGATTCCGTGGCGGCTAAATTGGAGACCCAGTACTTC. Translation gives CASSIDSVAAKLETQYF.

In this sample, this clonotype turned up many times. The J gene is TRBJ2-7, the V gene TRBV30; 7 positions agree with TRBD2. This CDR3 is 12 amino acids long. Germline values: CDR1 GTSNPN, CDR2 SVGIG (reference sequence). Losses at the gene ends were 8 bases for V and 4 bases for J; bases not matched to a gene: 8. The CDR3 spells CAARLAGYEQYF. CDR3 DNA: TGTGCCGCAAGACTAGCAGGTTACGAGCAGTACTTC.

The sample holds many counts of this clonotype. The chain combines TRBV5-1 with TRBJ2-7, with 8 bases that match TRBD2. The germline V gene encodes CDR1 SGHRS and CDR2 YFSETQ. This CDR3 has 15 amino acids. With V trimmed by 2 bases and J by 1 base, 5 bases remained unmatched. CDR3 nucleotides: TGCGCCAGCAGCTTCCCCACTAGCGGATCCTACGAGCAGTACTTC. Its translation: CASSFPTSGSYEQYF.

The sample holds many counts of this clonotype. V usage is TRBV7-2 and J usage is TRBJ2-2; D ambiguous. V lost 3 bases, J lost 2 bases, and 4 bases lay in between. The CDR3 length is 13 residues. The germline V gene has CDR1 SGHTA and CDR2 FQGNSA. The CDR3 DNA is TGTGCCAGCAGCTTGAGTAACACCGGGGAGCTGTTTTTT. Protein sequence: CASSLSNTGELFF. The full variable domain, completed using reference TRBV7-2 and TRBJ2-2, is GAGVSQSPSNKVTEKGKDVELRCDPISGHTALYWYRQSLGQGLEFLIYFQGNSAPDKSGLPSDRFSAERTGGSVSTLTIQRTQQEDSAVYLCASSLSNTGELFFGEGSRLTVL.